This T cell receptor beta chain was identified in a study of T cell clonotyping in hematopoietic cell transplantation. The study's findings and limits: Recipient TCR diversity dropped after transplant; expanded clonotypes rose from day 30 to 180.

TCRdb's table, derived via immunoSEQ multiplex PCR, lists solely in-frame clones and lacks some. The sample lists roughly 29,000 clones; over 65% were seen once. Trimming shortened V by 4 bases and J by 2 bases, and 11 bases separated the two germline ends. CDR3 length: 13 residues. CDR1 is GTSNPN and CDR2 is SVGIG in the germline V gene (reference sequence). Stated time point: recipient sample about 28 days before transplant, after cytoreduction. This clone was counted only a few times. The antigen is undetermined. The TCR was taken from a woman aged 25 to 39 with chronic myeloid leukemia. Some clones in this sample may be carry-over from other donors' samples. The source material was peripheral blood mononuclear cells, sampled before stem cell transplant. The V call is TRBV30, the J call TRBJ1-2; D unclear. The CDR3 here is CAWTVGGNYGYTF. The CDR3, as DNA: TGTGCCTGGACCGTCGGAGGAAACTATGGCTACACCTTC.